This is a list of T cell receptor beta chains from one sample in a study of sequential checkpoint blockade in melanoma. The method was immunoSEQ multiplex PCR; TCRdb's version includes in-frame clones alone and lacks a portion of them. The repertoire holds roughly 13,000 clones, with approximately 63% as singletons. The sequenced sample was CD8+ T cells sorted from blood (inferred from file names), obtained from a patient given nivolumab and ipilimumab in sequence. All receptors come from a human donor with melanoma. Each CDR3 is given with its conserved first and last residue.

>TRBJ1-1|15|TRBV28
CASSFFTQEGTEAFF
>TRBJ1-1|15|TRBV7-4
CASSTGTGMNTEAFF
>TRBJ1-2|15|TRBV6-6
CASSYSEEGVNGYTF
>TRBJ1-4|16|TRBV7-9
CASSHGSGGDNEKLFF
>TRBJ2-7|15|TRBV4-2
CASSQDWGGSSEQYF
>TRBJ1-1|14|TRBV28
CASSLTGVGTEAFF
>TRBJ2-3|16|TRBV4-3
CASSQDRSSRTDTQYF
>TRBJ2-2|15|TRBV6-6
CASSYSTRRSGELFF
>TRBJ2-7|14|TRBV7-4
CASSLVGLAGEQYF
>TRBJ1-6|14|TRBV19
CASSLRDYNSPLHF
>TRBJ2-3|15|TRBV7-7
CASSSTPGVLDTQYF
>TRBJ1-1|15|TRBV15
CATSRVPDPNTEAFF
>TRBJ2-1|15|TRBV28
CASSSTGGRRNEQFF
>TRBJ1-2|16|TRBV4-3
CASSQAGQGAHYGYTF
>TRBJ2-1|13|TRBV27
CASSFLNGDEQFF
>TRBJ2-3|14|TRBV28
CASSFLSGTDTQYF
>TRBJ1-2|16|TRBV2
CASSEPGAGGFYGYTF
>TRBJ1-2|14|TRBV29-1
CSVADQGSLYGYTF
>TRBJ2-7|14|TRBV7-8
CASSLYGGEDEQYF
>TRBJ2-3|17|TRBV28
CASSLSLGYRERWTQYF
>TRBJ1-1|15|TRBV5-8
CASSLWGLLNTEAFF
>TRBJ2-2|17|TRBV9
CASSVSGRAANTGELFF
>TRBJ2-2|18|TRBV4-2
CASSQPTSGGAFTGELFF
>TRBJ2-7|14|TRBV4-1
CASSLFSSGYEQYF
>TRBJ1-6|16|TRBV27
CASSLPVGARNSPLHF
>TRBJ2-7|14|TRBV19
CASSLGDSAYEQYF
>TRBJ2-3|15|TRBV6-5
CASTLSGIALDTQYF